A selection of T cell receptor beta chains follows, all from one sample in a study of T-cell memory formation after mild COVID-19. TCRdb processed the 5' RACE reads anew with MiXCR; each CDR3 protein has one entry. The sample has about 430,000 distinct CDR3 sequences; roughly a quarter are singletons. What was sequenced was PBMCs or a T cell subset sorted from them (not recorded which). The receptor source for this set is an adult woman who had mild COVID-19 (a few samples of this study predate the infection). Cell type and time point are not known. Both conserved end residues are part of each CDR3. The D gene is left open where the match is weak. Only part of the rows carry a size: once, few, many, or a class if the clone is expanded.

CDR3,DNA,size,V,D,J
CASSFDTGGFGYTF,TGCGCCAGCAGCTTCGATACAGGGGGCTTTGGCTACACCTTC,NA,TRBV5-1,TRBD1,TRBJ1-2
CASSRGVGNTGETQYF,TGTGCCAGCAGCAGGGGGGTAGGGAATACGGGAGAGACCCAGTACTTC,few,TRBV5-4,NA,TRBJ2-5
CASSELGGSYEQYF,TGTGCCAGCAGTGAGTTGGGGGGCTCCTACGAGCAGTACTTC,NA,TRBV25-1,NA,TRBJ2-7
CASSQPGQGEEKLFF,TGTGCCAGCAGCCAACCGGGACAGGGTGAAGAAAAACTGTTTTTT,few,TRBV3-1,TRBD1,TRBJ1-4
CASSLEGYSGANVLTF,TGCGCCAGCAGCTTGGAGGGCTACTCTGGGGCCAACGTCCTGACTTTC,few,TRBV5-1,NA,TRBJ2-6
CASRRGTGEAFF,TGTGCCAGCAGACGGGGGACAGGTGAAGCTTTCTTT,few,TRBV6-2/TRBV6-3,TRBD1,TRBJ1-1
CASSPDFWRGELYNEQFF,TGTGCCAGCAGCCCTGACTTCTGGCGCGGGGAGCTCTACAATGAGCAGTTCTTC,few,TRBV11-2,NA,TRBJ2-1
CAISPLAGGHEQFF,TGTGCCATCAGCCCACTAGCGGGGGGCCATGAGCAGTTCTTC,few,TRBV10-3,TRBD2,TRBJ2-1
CASMKTGGGHNEQFF,TGTGCCAGCATGAAAACGGGAGGGGGACACAATGAGCAGTTCTTC,NA,TRBV9,TRBD2,TRBJ2-1
CASSLNGGTNTGELFF,TGTGCCAGCAGCCTAAACGGGGGGACGAACACCGGGGAGCTGTTTTTT,NA,TRBV7-3,TRBD2,TRBJ2-2
CASSQDWTSGRPGELFF,TGTGCCAGCAGCCAAGATTGGACTAGCGGGAGGCCCGGGGAGCTGTTTTTT,NA,TRBV4-2,TRBD2,TRBJ2-2
CASSFRQGKGYTF,TGTGCCAGCAGTTTCCGACAGGGGAAAGGCTACACCTTC,NA,TRBV6-5,TRBD1,TRBJ1-2
CASTDKLTGLYF,TGTGCCAGTACCGATAAACTTACGGGGTTGTACTTC,few,TRBV6-5,NA,TRBJ2-4
CASSLIISGNYGYTF,TGTGCCAGCAGCTTGATCATTTCAGGGAACTATGGCTACACCTTC,NA,TRBV5-6,NA,TRBJ1-2
CASSPGQNTDTQYF,TGCGCCAGCAGCCCAGGACAGAACACAGATACGCAGTATTTT,few,TRBV5-1,NA,TRBJ2-3
CASSQVRTGGYEQYF,TGCGCCAGCAGCCAAGTTCGGACAGGGGGCTACGAGCAGTACTTC,many,TRBV4-3,TRBD1,TRBJ2-7
CASSLEGDIQYF,TGCGCCAGCAGCCTAGAGGGGGACATTCAGTACTTC,NA,TRBV5-1,NA,TRBJ2-4
CASSVGGQDSYEQYF,TGCGCCAGCAGCGTCGGGGGACAGGACTCCTACGAGCAGTACTTC,NA,TRBV4-1,TRBD1,TRBJ2-7
CSVEGIEGQGTYEQYF,TGCAGCGTTGAAGGTATCGAGGGACAGGGTACGTACGAGCAGTACTTC,NA,TRBV29-1,TRBD1,TRBJ2-7
CSARRPLSGNTDTQYF,TGCAGTGCTAGGCGCCCCCTCTCGGGGAACACAGATACGCAGTATTTT,few,TRBV20-1,NA,TRBJ2-3
CASSHRQGLGTQYF,TGTGCCAGCAGCCATAGACAGGGGCTGGGGACCCAGTACTTC,NA,TRBV7-2,TRBD1,TRBJ2-5
CASSHTKGRVEKLFF,TGTGCCAGCAGCCATACTAAAGGCCGCGTAGAAAAACTGTTTTTT,NA,TRBV3-1,NA,TRBJ1-4
CASSSLGWGNQPQHF,TGTGCCAGCAGCTCCCTTGGGTGGGGCAATCAGCCCCAGCATTTT,NA,TRBV7-9,NA,TRBJ1-5
CASRNRGLDYGYTF,TGTGCCAGCAGGAACAGGGGGCTTGACTATGGCTACACCTTC,few,TRBV27,TRBD1,TRBJ1-2
CASSFSNGMINYGYTF,TGTGCCAGCAGCTTCTCTAATGGGATGATAAACTATGGCTACACCTTC,NA,TRBV7-9,NA,TRBJ1-2
CSARVPGLTSGYTF,TGCAGTGCTAGAGTACCTGGGTTAACGTCGGGCTACACCTTC,few,TRBV20-1,NA,TRBJ1-2
CASGGQGGDNEQFF,TGTGCCAGCGGAGGACAGGGAGGGGACAATGAGCAGTTCTTC,NA,TRBV25-1,NA,TRBJ2-1
CASSEALPGSSYEQYF,TGTGCCAGCAGTGAAGCGCTCCCCGGGAGCTCCTACGAGCAGTACTTC,NA,TRBV6-1,NA,TRBJ2-7
CASSFKGPSYNEQFF,TGTGCCAGCAGTTTCAAGGGTCCCTCCTACAATGAGCAGTTCTTC,few,TRBV27,NA,TRBJ2-1
CASSQLRGAVTF,TGTGCCAGCAGCCAACTTCGGGGAGCCGTAACCTTT,NA,TRBV12-3/TRBV12-4,NA,TRBJ1-6
CASSFSTGNNEQFF,TGCGCCAGCAGCTTCTCGACAGGGAACAATGAGCAGTTCTTC,NA,TRBV5-1,TRBD1,TRBJ2-1
CASMLQMNTEAFF,TGTGCCAGCATGTTACAGATGAACACTGAAGCTTTCTTT,few,TRBV27,NA,TRBJ1-1
CSARDLRDSLFESVFF,TGCAGTGCTAGAGATCTGCGGGACAGCCTATTTGAAAGTGTTTTCTTC,few,TRBV20-1,NA,TRBJ2-1
CASSLDAGGADEQFF,TGTGCCAGCAGTTTAGATGCAGGGGGTGCGGATGAGCAGTTCTTC,NA,TRBV27,TRBD1,TRBJ2-1
CASSLGQRTNYGYTF,TGCGCCAGCAGCTTGGGACAGCGTACTAACTATGGCTACACCTTC,few,TRBV5-1,NA,TRBJ1-2
CASSLREGVWAQYF,TGTGCCAGCAGTCTTAGGGAAGGGGTCTGGGCCCAGTACTTC,few,TRBV12-3/TRBV12-4,NA,TRBJ2-5
CASSVVGGGGYTF,TGTGCCAGCAGCGTAGTTGGAGGGGGAGGCTACACCTTC,NA,TRBV9,NA,TRBJ1-2
CASSRGLAEETQYF,TGTGCCAGCAGCCGGGGACTAGCGGAAGAGACCCAGTACTTC,NA,TRBV7-2,TRBD2,TRBJ2-5
CASSAMNTGELFF,TGTGCCAGCAGTGCCATGAACACCGGGGAGCTGTTTTTT,many,TRBV6-4,NA,TRBJ2-2
CASSRLNYEQYF,TGTGCCAGCAGCCGACTGAACTACGAGCAGTACTTC,NA,TRBV7-9,NA,TRBJ2-7
CAWSGLAPETQYF,TGTGCCTGGAGTGGACTAGCGCCAGAGACCCAGTACTTC,few,TRBV30,TRBD2,TRBJ2-5